This T cell receptor (beta chain) was profiled in a study of cytomegalovirus exposure and HLA in healthy donors. Study-wide findings and caveats: A list of 164 TCR beta chains associated with cytomegalovirus was given. Most of the TCR beta V segments (in an earlier analysis) were productive either about 87% or about 30% of the time.

J gave up 0 bases and V 5 bases, and 13 bases lay outside the gene matches. This CDR3 spans 17 amino acids. Germline-derived CDR1 and CDR2 are SEHNR and FQNEAQ (reference sequence). Concerning this clone: What it binds is unknown.

PCR employed 60 Vbeta and 13 Jbeta primers. As handled by the study authors: In a later analysis, around 10 million of tens of millions of unique beta chains occurred in at least two donors. The method was immunoSEQ multiplex PCR; TCRdb's version includes in-frame clones alone and lacks a portion of them. V and J calls plus clone size are reproduced from that table; the DNA served to infer D and trimming. In the table there are roughly 100,000 clones, 69% of which are singletons. The chain carries TRBV7-9 and TRBJ2-7, with 7 bases that match TRBD1. This clonotype originated in a man aged 25-45 years in good health and CMV-seronegative. The sample taken for sequencing was PBMCs. CDR3 sequence (DNA): TGTGCCAGCAGCCCTGTATCCGGGACAGTGAGCTCCTACGAGCAGTACTTC. It codes for CASSPVSGTVSSYEQYF.